This T cell receptor (beta chain) was captured in a study of blood T cell repertoires in COVID-19. As for the study in general: PBMCs, B-cell-depleted T cells, or T cells were the source of the cDNA or gDNA that made up the material.

Measured with immunoSEQ multiplex PCR; TCRdb has only the in-frame clones, and not every one. Found here are approximately 400,000 clones, approximately 91% of them singletons; the top ten hold over 0.7%. The CDR3 is 15 amino acids. The germline gives CDR1 SNHLY, CDR2 FYNNEI. Trimming removed 6 bases at V and 0 bases at J, with 12 bases between. The participants were between 18 and 89 years old and came from some 23 US areas. Assignments of participants to cohorts depended upon their own reported clinical history. No more than 2 weeks before study entry, exposed participants had met a case of COVID-19.

V is TRBV2 and J is TRBJ1-5; D perhaps matches TRBD1 (6 bases). The source material was PBMCs or T cells enriched from blood (not recorded which). The clonotype originates from a woman in her thirties or forties who had been exposed to COVID-19. The CDR3 DNA reads as TGTGCCAGCAGAGCCGGGACATTTAGCAATCAGCCCCAGCATTTT. This gives the protein CASRAGTFSNQPQHF.